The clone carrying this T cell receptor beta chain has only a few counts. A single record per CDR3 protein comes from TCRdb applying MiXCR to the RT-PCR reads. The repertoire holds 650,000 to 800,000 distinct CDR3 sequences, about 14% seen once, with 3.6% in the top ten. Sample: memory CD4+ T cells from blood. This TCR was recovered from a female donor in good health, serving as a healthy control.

DNA of the CDR3: TGCGCCAGCAGCCTCAGGGAATCGAACACCGGGGAGCTGTTTTTT. Translation: CASSLRESNTGELFF. The chain is built from TRBV5-1 and TRBJ2-2, with D perhaps matching TRBD1 (5 bases). The germline gives CDR1 SGHRS, CDR2 YFSETQ. The ends were cut back, 4 bases at V and 0 bases at J, with 10 bases in the middle. This CDR3 is built from 15 residues. The entire variable domain, with the rest obtained from reference TRBV5-1 and TRBJ2-2, is as follows: KAGVTQTPRYLIKTRGQQVTLSCSPISGHRSVSWYQQTPGQGLQFLFEYFSETQRNKGNFPGRFSGRQFSNSRSEMNVSTLELGDSALYLCASSLRESNTGELFFGEGSRLTVL.